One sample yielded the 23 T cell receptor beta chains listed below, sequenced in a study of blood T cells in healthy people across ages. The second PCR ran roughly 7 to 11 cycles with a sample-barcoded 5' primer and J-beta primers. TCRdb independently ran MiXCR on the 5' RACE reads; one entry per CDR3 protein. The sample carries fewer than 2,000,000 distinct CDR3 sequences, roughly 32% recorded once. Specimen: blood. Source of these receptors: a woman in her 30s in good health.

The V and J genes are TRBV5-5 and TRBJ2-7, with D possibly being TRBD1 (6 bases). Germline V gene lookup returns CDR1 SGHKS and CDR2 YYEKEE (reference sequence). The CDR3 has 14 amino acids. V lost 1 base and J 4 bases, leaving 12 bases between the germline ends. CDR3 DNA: TGTGCCAGCAGCTTGTTCTGGGGGCGGTACGAGCAGTACTTC. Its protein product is CASSLFWGRYEQYF.

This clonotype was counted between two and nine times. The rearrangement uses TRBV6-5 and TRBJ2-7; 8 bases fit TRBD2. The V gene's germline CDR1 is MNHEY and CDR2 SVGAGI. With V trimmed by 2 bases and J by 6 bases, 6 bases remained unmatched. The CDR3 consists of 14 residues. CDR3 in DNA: TGTGCCAGCAGTTACGGAGCGGGAGTAGGCGAGCAGTACTTC. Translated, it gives CASSYGAGVGEQYF.

The CDR3 bases are TGCAGTGCTAGAGATACGCAGGGTTATGGCTACACCTTC. Translating it yields CSARDTQGYGYTF. The genes are TRBV20-1 and TRBJ1-2, with D perhaps TRBD1 (5 bases). The CDR3 is made up of 13 amino acids. Germline V CDR1 and CDR2: DFQATT, SNEGSKA (reference sequence). The V gene lost 0 bases and the J gene lost 5 bases, with 10 bases spanning the gap.

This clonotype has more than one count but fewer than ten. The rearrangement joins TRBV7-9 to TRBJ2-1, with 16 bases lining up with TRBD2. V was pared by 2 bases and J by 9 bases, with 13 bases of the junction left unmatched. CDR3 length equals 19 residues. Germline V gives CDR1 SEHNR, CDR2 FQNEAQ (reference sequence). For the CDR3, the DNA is TGTGCCAGCAGCTTAAGTCTGGGACTAGCGGGAGGGACCCCCGGTGAGCAGTTCTTC. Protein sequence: CASSLSLGLAGGTPGEQFF.

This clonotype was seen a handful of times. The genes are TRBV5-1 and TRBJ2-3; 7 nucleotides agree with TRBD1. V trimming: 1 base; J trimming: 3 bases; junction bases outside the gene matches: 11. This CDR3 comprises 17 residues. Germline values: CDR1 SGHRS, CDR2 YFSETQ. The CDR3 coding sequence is TGCGCCAGCAGCTTGAGAGGGGCGACAGGGAGTACAGATACGCAGTATTTT. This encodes CASSLRGATGSTDTQYF. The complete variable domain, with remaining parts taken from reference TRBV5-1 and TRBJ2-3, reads KAGVTQTPRYLIKTRGQQVTLSCSPISGHRSVSWYQQTPGQGLQFLFEYFSETQRNKGNFPGRFSGRQFSNSRSEMNVSTLELGDSALYLCASSLRGATGSTDTQYFGPGTRLTVL.

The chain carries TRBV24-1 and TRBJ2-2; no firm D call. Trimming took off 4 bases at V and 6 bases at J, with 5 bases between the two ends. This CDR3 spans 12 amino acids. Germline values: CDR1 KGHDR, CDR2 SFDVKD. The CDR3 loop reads CATSEPAGELFF. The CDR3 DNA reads TGTGCCACCAGTGAGCCTGCCGGGGAGCTGTTTTTT.

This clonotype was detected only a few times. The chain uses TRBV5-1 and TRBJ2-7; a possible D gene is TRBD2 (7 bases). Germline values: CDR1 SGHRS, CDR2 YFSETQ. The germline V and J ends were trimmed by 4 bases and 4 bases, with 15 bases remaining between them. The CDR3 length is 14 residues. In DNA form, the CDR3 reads TGCGCCAGCAGCCCCCGAGGGGGGGTTTACGAGCAGTACTTC. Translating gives CASSPRGGVYEQYF.

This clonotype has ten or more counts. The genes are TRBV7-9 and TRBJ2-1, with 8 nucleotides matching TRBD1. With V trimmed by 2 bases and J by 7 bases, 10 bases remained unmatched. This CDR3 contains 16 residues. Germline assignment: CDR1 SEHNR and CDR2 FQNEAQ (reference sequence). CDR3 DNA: TGTGCCAGCAGCTTAAAGTGGACAGGGCCATCTAATGAGCAGTTCTTC. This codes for CASSLKWTGPSNEQFF.

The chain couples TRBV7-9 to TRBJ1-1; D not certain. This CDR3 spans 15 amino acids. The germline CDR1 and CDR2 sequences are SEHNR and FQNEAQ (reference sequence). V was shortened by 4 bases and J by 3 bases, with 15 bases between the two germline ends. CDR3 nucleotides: TGTGCCAGCAGCTCCGCCCCCCAGGCACACACTGAAGCTTTCTTT. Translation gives CASSSAPQAHTEAFF.

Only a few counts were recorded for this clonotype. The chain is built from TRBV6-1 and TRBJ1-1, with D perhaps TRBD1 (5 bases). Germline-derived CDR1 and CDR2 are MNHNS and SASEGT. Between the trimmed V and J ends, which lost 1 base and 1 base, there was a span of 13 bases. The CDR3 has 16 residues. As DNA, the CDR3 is TGTGCCAGCAGTGAAGAAGAAGGACACTCGAACACTGAAGCTTTCTTT. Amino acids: CASSEEEGHSNTEAFF.

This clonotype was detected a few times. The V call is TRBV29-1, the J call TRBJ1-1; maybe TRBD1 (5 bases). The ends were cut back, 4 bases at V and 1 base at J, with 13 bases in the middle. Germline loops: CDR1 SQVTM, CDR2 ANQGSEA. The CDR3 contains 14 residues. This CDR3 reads CSVAVGRGNTEAFF. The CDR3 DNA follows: TGCAGCGTTGCGGTGGGGAGGGGGAACACTGAAGCTTTCTTT.

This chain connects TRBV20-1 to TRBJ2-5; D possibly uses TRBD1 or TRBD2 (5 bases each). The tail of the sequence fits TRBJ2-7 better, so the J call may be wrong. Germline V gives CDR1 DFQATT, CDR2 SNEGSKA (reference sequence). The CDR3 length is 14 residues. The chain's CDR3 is CSAPFEGLRNEQYF. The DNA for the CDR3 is TGCAGTGCCCCCTTCGAGGGGTTGAGGAACGAGCAGTACTTC.

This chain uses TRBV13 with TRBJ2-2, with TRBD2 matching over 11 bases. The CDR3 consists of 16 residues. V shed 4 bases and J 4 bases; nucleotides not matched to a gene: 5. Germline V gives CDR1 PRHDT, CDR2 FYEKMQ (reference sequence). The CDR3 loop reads CASSSSSGGFTGELFF. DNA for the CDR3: TGTGCCAGCAGCTCTTCTAGCGGGGGGTTCACCGGGGAGCTGTTTTTT. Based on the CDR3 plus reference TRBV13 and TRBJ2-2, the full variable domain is AAGVIQSPRHLIKEKRETATLKCYPIPRHDTVYWYQQGPGQDPQFLISFYEKMQSDKGSIPDRFSAQQFSDYHSELNMSSLELGDSALYFCASSSSSGGFTGELFFGEGSRLTVL.

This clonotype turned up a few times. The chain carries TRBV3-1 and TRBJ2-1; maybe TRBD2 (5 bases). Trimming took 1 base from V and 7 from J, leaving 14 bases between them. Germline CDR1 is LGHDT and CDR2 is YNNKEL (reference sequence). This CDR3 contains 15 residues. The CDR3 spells CASSQALALVNEQFF. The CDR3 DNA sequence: TGTGCCAGCAGCCAAGCCCTAGCCCTGGTTAATGAGCAGTTCTTC.

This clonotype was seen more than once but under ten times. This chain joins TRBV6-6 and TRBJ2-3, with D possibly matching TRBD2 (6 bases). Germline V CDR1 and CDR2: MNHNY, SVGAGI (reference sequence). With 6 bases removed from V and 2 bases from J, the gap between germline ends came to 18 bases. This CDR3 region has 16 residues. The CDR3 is CASRDNTGDPTDTQYF. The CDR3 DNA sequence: TGTGCCAGCAGGGACAATACGGGGGATCCCACAGATACGCAGTATTTT.

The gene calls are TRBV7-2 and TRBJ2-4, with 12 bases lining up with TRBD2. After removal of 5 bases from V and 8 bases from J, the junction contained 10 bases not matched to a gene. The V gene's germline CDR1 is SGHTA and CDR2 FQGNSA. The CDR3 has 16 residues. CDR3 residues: CASSPLLAGGGDIQYF. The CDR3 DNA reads TGTGCCAGCAGCCCTCTTCTAGCGGGAGGGGGGGACATTCAGTACTTC.

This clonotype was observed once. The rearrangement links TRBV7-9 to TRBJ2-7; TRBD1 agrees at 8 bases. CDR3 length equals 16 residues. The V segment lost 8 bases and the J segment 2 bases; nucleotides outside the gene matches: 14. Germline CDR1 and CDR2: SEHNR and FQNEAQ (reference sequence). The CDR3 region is CASPLAETGVTYEQYF. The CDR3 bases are TGTGCCAGCCCCCTTGCGGAGACAGGGGTAACCTACGAGCAGTACTTC.

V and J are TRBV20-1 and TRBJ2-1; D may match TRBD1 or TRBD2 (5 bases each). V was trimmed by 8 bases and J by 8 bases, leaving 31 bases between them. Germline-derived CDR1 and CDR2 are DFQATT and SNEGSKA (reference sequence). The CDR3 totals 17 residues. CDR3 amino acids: CSWGGRNGRARGDEQFF. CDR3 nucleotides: TGCAGTTGGGGCGGCCGAAACGGGCGTGCCCGGGGCGATGAGCAGTTCTTC.

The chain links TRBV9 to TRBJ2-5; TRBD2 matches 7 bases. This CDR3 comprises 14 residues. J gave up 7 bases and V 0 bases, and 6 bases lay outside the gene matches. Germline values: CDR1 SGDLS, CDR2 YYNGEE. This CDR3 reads CASSVGRSGATQYF. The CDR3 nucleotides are TGTGCCAGCAGCGTAGGGAGGAGCGGGGCGACCCAGTACTTC.

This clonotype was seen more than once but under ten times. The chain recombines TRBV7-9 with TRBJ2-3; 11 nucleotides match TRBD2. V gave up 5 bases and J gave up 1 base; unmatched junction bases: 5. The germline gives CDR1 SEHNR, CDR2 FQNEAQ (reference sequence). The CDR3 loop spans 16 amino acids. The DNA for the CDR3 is TGTGCCAGCAGCGCCCGGACTAGCGGGCGCACAGATACGCAGTATTTT. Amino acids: CASSARTSGRTDTQYF.

CDR3 coding DNA: TGCGCCAGCAGCTTGGAACAGGGGGCTCCCTACGAGCAGTACTTC. Its translation: CASSLEQGAPYEQYF. The chain links TRBV5-1 to TRBJ2-7; 9 nucleotides align to TRBD1. The J segment lost 2 bases and the V segment lost 0 bases, leaving 3 bases of the junction unmatched. Germline loops: CDR1 SGHRS, CDR2 YFSETQ. CDR3 length: 15 amino acids.

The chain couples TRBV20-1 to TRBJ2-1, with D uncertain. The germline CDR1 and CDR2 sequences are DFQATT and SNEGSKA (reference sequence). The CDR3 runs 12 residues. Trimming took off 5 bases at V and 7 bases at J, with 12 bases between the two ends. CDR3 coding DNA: TGCAGTGCTGCCCGACGATTTAATGAGCAGTTCTTC. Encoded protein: CSAARRFNEQFF.

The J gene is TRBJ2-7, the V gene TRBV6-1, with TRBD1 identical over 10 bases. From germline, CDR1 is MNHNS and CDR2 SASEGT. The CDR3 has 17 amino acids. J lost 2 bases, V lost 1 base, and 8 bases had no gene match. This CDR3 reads CASSEGRRDRGAYEQYF. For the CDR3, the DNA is TGTGCCAGCAGTGAAGGCCGGCGGGACAGGGGAGCCTACGAGCAGTACTTC.